The clone carrying this T cell receptor delta chain was observed a handful of times. A single base separates this from a much larger clone, so it may be a read error. Other DNA sequences within the sample encode an identical CDR3. The data originate from a study of gamma-delta chains in newborns, infants, children. Study details: Microbial exposure reportedly drives polyclonal innate γδ T cell expansion after birth.

TCRdb re-called the reads using CATT. The sample has about 3,800 delta-chain clones, approximately 1.9% seen once. The CDR3 spans 13 residues. V gave up 0 bases and J gave up 5 bases; unmatched junction bases: 0. Germline V CDR1 and CDR2: GEAIGNYY, EKD. Sequencing was carried out using blood. The V gene is TRDV2, the J gene TRDJ1; the match to TRDD3 covers 9 bases. The receptor was isolated from a child who was a newborn, infant or young child, either healthy, febrile or measles-vaccinated (not recorded which). CDR3 region: CACDTWGIDKLIF. Written as DNA, the CDR3 is TGTGCCTGTGACACCTGGGGGATAGATAAACTCATCTTT.